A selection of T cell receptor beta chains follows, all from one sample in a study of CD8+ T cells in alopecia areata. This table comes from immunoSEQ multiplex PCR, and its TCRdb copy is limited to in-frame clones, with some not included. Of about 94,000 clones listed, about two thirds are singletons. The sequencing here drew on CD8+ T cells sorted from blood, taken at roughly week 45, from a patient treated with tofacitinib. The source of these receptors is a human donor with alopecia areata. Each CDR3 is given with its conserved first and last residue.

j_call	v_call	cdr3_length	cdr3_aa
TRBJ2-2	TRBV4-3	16	CASSQGLAGNTGELFF
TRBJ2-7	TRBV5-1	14	CASSLGTGAYEQYF
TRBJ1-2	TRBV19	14	CASSIRSGEVGYTF
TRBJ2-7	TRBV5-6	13	CASSLLETYEQYF
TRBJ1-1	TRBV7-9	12	CASSFGDTEAFF
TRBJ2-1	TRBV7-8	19	CASSLALAGGYVPYNEQFF
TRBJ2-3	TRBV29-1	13	CSVTQGALDTQYF
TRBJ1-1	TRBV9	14	CASSETGGGTEAFF
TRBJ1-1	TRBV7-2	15	CASSLEVGGNTEAFF
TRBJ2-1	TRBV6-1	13	CASSELGINEQFF
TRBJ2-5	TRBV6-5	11	CASGGWETQYF
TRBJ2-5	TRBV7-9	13	CASSLGGTETQYF
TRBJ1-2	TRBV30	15	CAWSVYEESFYGYTF
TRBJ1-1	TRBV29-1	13	CSVDGERNTEAFF
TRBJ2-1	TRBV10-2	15	CASRRTSGGADEQFF
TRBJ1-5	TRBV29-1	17	CSVIGTEGQGFNQPQHF
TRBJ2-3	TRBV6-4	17	CASSEAASGGSADTQYF
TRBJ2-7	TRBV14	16	CASSQEGSAGGREQYF
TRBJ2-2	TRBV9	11	CASSASGELFF
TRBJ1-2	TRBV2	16	CASEEPGTQSRWGYTF
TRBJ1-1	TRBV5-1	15	CASSLEGLGDTEAFF
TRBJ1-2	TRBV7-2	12	CASSDRAYGYTF
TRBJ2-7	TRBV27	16	CASSFSVGRVSYEQYF
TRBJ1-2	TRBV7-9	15	CASSSGTGEDYGYTF
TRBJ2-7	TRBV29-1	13	CSVESTSSYGQYF
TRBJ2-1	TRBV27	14	CASSLGGAHNEQFF
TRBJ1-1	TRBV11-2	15	CASSDQGVTVPEAFF
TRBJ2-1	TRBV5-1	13	CASSLGLADEQFF
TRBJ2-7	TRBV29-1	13	CSVLRAGSHEQYF
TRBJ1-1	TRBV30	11	CAWKGGNRAFF
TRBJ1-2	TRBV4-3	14	CASSQDRGDYGYTF
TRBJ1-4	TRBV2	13	CASTGGLGEKLFF
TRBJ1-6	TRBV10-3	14	CAISEDIGFSPLHF
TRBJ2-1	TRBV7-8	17	CASTLYRAGGRDNEQFF
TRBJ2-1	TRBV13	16	CASSTRAHGGYNEQFF
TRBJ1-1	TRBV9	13	CASSVESATEAFF
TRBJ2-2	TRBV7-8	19	CASSSAWRGGGRGTGELFF
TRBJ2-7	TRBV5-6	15	CASSLGRDYSYEQYF
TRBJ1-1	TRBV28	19	CASSLWYISDKAMNTEAFF
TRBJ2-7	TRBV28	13	CASAGQGVYEQYF
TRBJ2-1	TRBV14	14	CASSQEGGYNEQFF
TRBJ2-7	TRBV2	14	CASSDLGTSYEQYF
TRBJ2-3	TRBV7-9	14	CASSIRDLGDTQYF
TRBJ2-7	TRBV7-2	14	CASSPSSGPYEQYF
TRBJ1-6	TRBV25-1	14	CASSSTGGDSPLHF
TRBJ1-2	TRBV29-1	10	CSLWDYGYTF
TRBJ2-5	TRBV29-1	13	CSVVGTAEETQYF
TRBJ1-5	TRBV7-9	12	CASSLGEKPQHF
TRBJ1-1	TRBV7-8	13	CASSAAMNTEAFF
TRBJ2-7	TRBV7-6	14	CASSARQGVSEQYF
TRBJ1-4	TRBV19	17	CASSIDREGATNEKLFF
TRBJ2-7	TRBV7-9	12	CASSTGAPEQYF